This paragraph reports one T cell receptor beta chain. Its target is not known. The PCR made use of 60 Vbeta and 13 Jbeta primers. Libraries were prepared by immunoSEQ multiplex PCR; TCRdb keeps only in-frame clonotypes and omits some of them. The sample comprises tens of thousands of clones, about 80% of which are singletons, and 20% to 30% rests with the top ten. The sample comes from a study of cytomegalovirus exposure and HLA in healthy donors. Study-wide context: Some 180 million T cells yielded more than 90 million unique TCR beta sequences in earlier analysis.

Study-level points and caveats: Researchers reportedly found TCR beta sequences accurately predicted most subjects' HLA-A and HLA-B alleles.

The sequencing sample was made of PBMCs. The clonotype was recovered from a woman in her 50s in good health and CMV-seropositive.

CDR3 nucleotides: TGTGCCAGCAGCTTGATGAACAGCTACATCAGCTATGGCTACACCTTC. Translating it yields CASSLMNSYISYGYTF. The chain carries TRBV5-4 and TRBJ1-2; D not resolved. This CDR3 has 16 residues. From germline, CDR1 is SGHNT and CDR2 YYREEE (reference sequence). Trimming stripped 1 base from V and 4 bases from J, with 17 bases between. Full variable domain (missing parts from reference TRBV5-4 and TRBJ1-2): ETGVTQSPTHLIKTRGQQVTLRCSSQSGHNTVSWYQQALGQGPQFIFQYYREEENGRGNFPPRFSGLQFPNYSSELNVNALELDDSALYLCASSLMNSYISYGYTFGSGTRLTVV.